One sample yielded the 15 T cell receptor beta chains listed below, sequenced in a study of PD-L1 blockade in urothelial cancer. Profiled with immunoSEQ multiplex PCR; TCRdb holds only in-frame clones, not every one. The sample shows about 71,000 clones, less than 90% of them seen only once. Sample: PBMCs, taken around atezolizumab (anti-PD-L1) treatment. The receptors were gathered from a man aged 55-75 years with urothelial cancer.

The chain links TRBV5-4 to TRBJ2-7; D ambiguous. This CDR3 spans 15 amino acids. Germline V gives CDR1 SGHNT, CDR2 YYREEE (reference sequence). V lost 1 base, J lost 0 bases, and 11 bases lay in between. The CDR3: CASSLPPGSSYEQYF. The CDR3 DNA sequence: TGTGCCAGCAGCTTGCCCCCAGGAAGCTCCTACGAGCAGTACTTC.

This clone was seen only once. The chain has TRBV28 and TRBJ2-5; a possible D gene is TRBD1 (6 bases). The CDR3 is made up of 14 amino acids. Germline values: CDR1 MDHEN, CDR2 SYDVKM. V lost 7 bases and J 2 bases, leaving 14 bases between the germline ends. The CDR3 DNA reads as TGTGCCAGCACACCGGGACAAACACAAGAGACCCAGTACTTC. As protein: CASTPGQTQETQYF.

This chain joins TRBV9 and TRBJ2-2; 14 bases are a match to TRBD2. Germline loops: CDR1 SGDLS, CDR2 YYNGEE. The trim removed 6 bases at V and 2 bases at J, leaving 6 bases unmatched. The CDR3 length is 17 residues. The CDR3 sequence: CASNRGTSGSNTGELFF. In DNA form, the CDR3 reads TGTGCCAGCAACCGGGGGACTAGCGGGAGCAACACCGGGGAGCTGTTTTTT.

The J gene is TRBJ1-3, the V gene TRBV11-2, with D possibly TRBD1 on 5 matching bases. This CDR3 has 15 amino acids. V lost 4 bases and J 2 bases, leaving 12 bases between the germline ends. Germline values: CDR1 SGHAT, CDR2 FQNNGV. The CDR3 loop is CASSSPGEAGNTIYF. For the CDR3, the DNA is TGTGCCAGCAGCTCCCCGGGGGAAGCTGGAAACACCATATATTTT.

This rearrangement joins TRBV9 to TRBJ2-1, with 11 bases fitting TRBD2. Germline-derived CDR1 and CDR2 are SGDLS and YYNGEE. The CDR3 covers 19 residues. V gave up 4 bases and J gave up 6 bases; unmatched junction bases: 18. Written as DNA, the CDR3 is TGTGCCAGCAGCTTGGGGAGGCTAGCGGGAGGAAGGATAAGCAATGAGCAGTTCTTC. It codes for CASSLGRLAGGRISNEQFF.

The chain has TRBV28 and TRBJ1-5; a weak D match, TRBD1 (6 bases). V gave up 6 bases and J gave up 7 bases, with 13 bases separating them. Germline-derived CDR1 and CDR2 are MDHEN and SYDVKM. This CDR3 contains 13 residues. The CDR3 region is CASRRDMVQPQHF. The CDR3 DNA sequence: TGTGCCAGCAGACGGGACATGGTACAGCCCCAGCATTTT. Combining the CDR3 with reference TRBV28 and TRBJ1-5 gives the whole variable domain DVKVTQSSRYLVKRTGEKVFLECVQDMDHENMFWYRQDPGLGLRLIYFSYDVKMKEKGDIPEGYSVSREKKERFSLILESASTNQTSMYLCASRRDMVQPQHFGDGTRLSIL.

The chain combines TRBV5-4 with TRBJ2-1; tentative D call: TRBD2 (7 bases). Germline V gene data show CDR1 as SGHNT and CDR2 as YYREEE (reference sequence). With 6 bases removed from V and 0 bases from J, the gap between germline ends came to 16 bases. The length of the CDR3 is 16 residues. DNA of the CDR3: TGTGCCAGCATACTCGGGGGGCCAAACTCCTACAATGAGCAGTTCTTC. Its protein is CASILGGPNSYNEQFF.

The CDR3 sequence is CASNVGLAGARGEQYF. The DNA of the CDR3 is TGTGCCAGCAACGTGGGACTAGCGGGGGCCAGGGGGGAGCAGTACTTC. This chain joins TRBV28 and TRBJ2-7; 14 bases align to TRBD2. The CDR3 is made up of 16 amino acids. The V gene end was trimmed by 7 bases and the J gene end by 7 bases; junction bases not matched to a gene: 12. The germline V gene has CDR1 MDHEN and CDR2 SYDVKM. The variable domain in full, completed from reference TRBV28 and TRBJ2-7, reads DVKVTQSSRYLVKRTGEKVFLECVQDMDHENMFWYRQDPGLGLRLIYFSYDVKMKEKGDIPEGYSVSREKKERFSLILESASTNQTSMYLCASNVGLAGARGEQYFGPGTRLTVT.

This clone was seen more than once but under ten times. V is TRBV15 and J is TRBJ2-1; D remains ambiguous. CDR1 is LNHNV and CDR2 is YYDKDF in the germline V gene (reference sequence). This CDR3 has 12 amino acids. The V gene lost 0 bases and the J gene lost 14 bases, with 11 bases spanning the gap. CDR3 region: CATSRDRELKFF. The CDR3, as DNA: TGTGCCACCAGCAGAGATCGTGAACTAAAGTTCTTC.

The V call is TRBV6-5, the J call TRBJ2-7; 8 bases map to TRBD2. Germline V gene sequence: CDR1 MNHEY, CDR2 SVGAGI. The CDR3 runs to 12 residues. J was trimmed by 10 bases and V by 2 bases; bases with no gene match: 4. CDR3 bases: TGTGCCAGCAGTTACGCGGGGGGACCTCAGTACTTC. Translating gives CASSYAGGPQYF.

This chain connects TRBV5-4 to TRBJ1-1; perhaps TRBD1 as D (5 bases). The CDR3 length is 16 residues. The germline CDR1 and CDR2 sequences are SGHNT and YYREEE (reference sequence). V was cut by 9 bases and J by 3 bases, with 24 bases left in between. This CDR3 reads CATWTSLGGVYTEAFF. DNA for the CDR3: TGTGCCACCTGGACAAGCCTGGGCGGGGTCTACACTGAAGCTTTCTTT.

The chain recombines TRBV15 with TRBJ1-6; the D is unclear. V shed 6 bases and J shed 0 bases, with 15 bases lying between them. Germline V gene data show CDR1 as LNHNV and CDR2 as YYDKDF (reference sequence). The CDR3 has 17 residues. This CDR3 reads CATRDTAGSSYNSPLHF. The CDR3 nucleotides are TGTGCCACCAGAGATACAGCGGGGAGCTCCTATAATTCACCCCTCCACTTT.

The chain uses TRBV12-5 and TRBJ1-5, with a possible D match to TRBD1 (5 bases). Germline lookup yields CDR1 LGHNT and CDR2 FRNRAP. This CDR3 contains 17 residues. Trimming left V 2 bases short and J 2 bases short, with 16 bases between. CDR3 sequence: CASGLPIPRRGNQPQHF. Written as DNA, the CDR3 is TGTGCTAGTGGTTTGCCGATCCCCCGCAGGGGCAATCAGCCCCAGCATTTT.

V and J are TRBV7-6 and TRBJ1-3; D remains ambiguous. CDR1 is SGHVS, CDR2 FNYEAQ, per germline. The length of the CDR3 is 15 residues. V dropped 1 base and J dropped 0 bases, with 7 bases sitting between them. CDR3 nucleotide sequence: TGTGCCAGCAGCTTAGGGTCGGGCTCTGGAAACACCATATATTTT. Translating it yields CASSLGSGSGNTIYF.

The CDR3 DNA is TGTGCCAGCACCCGATTTGAGGTCTCTGAAGCTTTCTTT. Translation gives CASTRFEVSEAFF. This chain links TRBV28 with TRBJ1-1, with unresolved D. V lost 7 bases, J lost 6 bases, and 15 bases lay in between. There are 13 residues in the CDR3. CDR1 is MDHEN, CDR2 SYDVKM, per germline.